This T cell receptor beta chain came from a study of monozygotic twins with inflammatory bowel disease. UMIs incorporating a 6-nucleotide sample barcode were appended by means of template switching. Two nested PCRs, run for around 15 and 9 cycles, were applied to TCRalpha and TCRbeta cDNA. TCRdb re-called the 5' RACE reads and catalogs CDR3 proteins one per entry, DNA excluded. The sample holds around 99,000 distinct CDR3 sequences. Total RNA from whole blood was isolated with no T cell sorting. Sample: blood. The TCR comes from a human donor with ulcerative colitis or Crohn's disease, or a healthy co-twin of an affected twin (not recorded which).

This CDR3 is CASSDGQGYGGELFF. This sequence joins TRBV27 and TRBJ2-2; the D call from TCRdb, TRBD1, cannot be confirmed without DNA. The CDR3 is 15 amino acids. Looked up from germline, CDR1 is MNHEY and CDR2 is SMNVEV (reference sequence).